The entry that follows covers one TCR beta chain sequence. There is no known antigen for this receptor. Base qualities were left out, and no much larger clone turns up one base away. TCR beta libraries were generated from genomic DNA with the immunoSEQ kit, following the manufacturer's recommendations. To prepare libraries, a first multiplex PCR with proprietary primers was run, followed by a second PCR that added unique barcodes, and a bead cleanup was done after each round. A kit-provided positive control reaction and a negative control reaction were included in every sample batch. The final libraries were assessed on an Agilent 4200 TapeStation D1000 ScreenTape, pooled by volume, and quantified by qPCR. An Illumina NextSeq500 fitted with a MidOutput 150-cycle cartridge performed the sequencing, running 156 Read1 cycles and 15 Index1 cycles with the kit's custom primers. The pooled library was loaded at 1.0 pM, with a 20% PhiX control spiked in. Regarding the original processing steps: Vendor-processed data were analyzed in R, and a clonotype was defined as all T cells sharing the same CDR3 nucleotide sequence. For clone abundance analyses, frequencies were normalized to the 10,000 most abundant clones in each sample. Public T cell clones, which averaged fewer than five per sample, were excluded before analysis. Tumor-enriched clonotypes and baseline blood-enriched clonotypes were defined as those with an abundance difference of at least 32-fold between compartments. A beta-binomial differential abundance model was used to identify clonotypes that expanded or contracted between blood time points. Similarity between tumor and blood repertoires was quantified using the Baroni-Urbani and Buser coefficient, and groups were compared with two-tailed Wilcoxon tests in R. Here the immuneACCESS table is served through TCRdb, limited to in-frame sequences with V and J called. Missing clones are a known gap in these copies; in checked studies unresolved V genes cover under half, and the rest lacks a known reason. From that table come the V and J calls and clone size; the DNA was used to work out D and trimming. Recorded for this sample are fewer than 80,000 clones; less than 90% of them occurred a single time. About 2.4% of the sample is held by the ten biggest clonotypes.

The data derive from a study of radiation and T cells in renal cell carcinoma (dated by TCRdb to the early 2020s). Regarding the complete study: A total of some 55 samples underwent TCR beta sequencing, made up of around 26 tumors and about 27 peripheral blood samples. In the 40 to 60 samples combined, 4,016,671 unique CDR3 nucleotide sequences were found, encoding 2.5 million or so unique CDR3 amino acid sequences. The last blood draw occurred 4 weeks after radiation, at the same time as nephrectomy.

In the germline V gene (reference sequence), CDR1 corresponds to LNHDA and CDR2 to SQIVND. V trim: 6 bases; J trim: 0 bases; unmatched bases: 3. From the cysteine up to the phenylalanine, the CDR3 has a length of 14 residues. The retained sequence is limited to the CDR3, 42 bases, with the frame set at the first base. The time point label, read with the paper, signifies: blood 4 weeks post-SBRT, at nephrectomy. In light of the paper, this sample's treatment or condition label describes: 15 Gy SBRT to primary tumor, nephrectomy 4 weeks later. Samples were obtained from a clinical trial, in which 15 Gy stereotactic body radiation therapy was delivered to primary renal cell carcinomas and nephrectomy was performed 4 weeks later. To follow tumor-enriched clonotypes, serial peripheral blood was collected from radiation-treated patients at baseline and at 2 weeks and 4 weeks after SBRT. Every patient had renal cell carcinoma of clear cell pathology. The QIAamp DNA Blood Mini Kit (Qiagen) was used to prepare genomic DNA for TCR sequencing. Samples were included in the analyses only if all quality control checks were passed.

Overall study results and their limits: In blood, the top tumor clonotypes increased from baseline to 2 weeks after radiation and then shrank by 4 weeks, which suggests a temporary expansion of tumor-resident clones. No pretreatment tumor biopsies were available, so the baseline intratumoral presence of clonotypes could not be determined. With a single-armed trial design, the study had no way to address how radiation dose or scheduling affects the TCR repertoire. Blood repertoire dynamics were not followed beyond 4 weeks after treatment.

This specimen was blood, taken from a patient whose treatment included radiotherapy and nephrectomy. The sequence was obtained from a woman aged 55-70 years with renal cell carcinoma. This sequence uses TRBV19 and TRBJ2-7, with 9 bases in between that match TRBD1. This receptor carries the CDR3 CASRRTGDSYEQYF. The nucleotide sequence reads TGTGCCAGTAGAAGGACAGGGGACTCCTACGAGCAGTACTTC.